Below, one T cell receptor (beta chain) is given with its context. As yet, its antigen is unknown. The data originate from a study of Ad26.COV2.S vaccination and SARS-CoV-2 variants. Study-wide background: Participants got Ad26.COV2.S intramuscularly, once or twice 56 days apart.

Germline lookup yields CDR1 SEHNR and CDR2 FQNEAQ (reference sequence). The CDR3 runs to 15 residues. The V gene lost 0 bases and the J gene lost 2 bases, with 10 bases spanning the gap. This table comes from immunoSEQ multiplex PCR, and its TCRdb copy is limited to in-frame clones, with some not included. The table lists fewer than 400,000 clones, roughly nine tenths of them singletons, with 5% to 6.5% in the top ten. General study results and limits: Comparable non-spike TCR breadth was observed in vaccine and placebo recipients.

Treatment indicated: roughly 20 received Ad26.COV2.S at low or high dose, single or two shots; several received placebo; per-sample allocation not given. It was on day 63 after the first vaccine or placebo injection that samples were taken. Donation was by an adult aged 18-55 years who was in Boston. Vaccination used an Ad26 vector expressing Wuhan-strain SARS-CoV-2 spike. J is TRBJ2-5 and V is TRBV7-9; the D call may be TRBD1 or TRBD2 (6 bases each). The TCR originated in a person aged 18 to 59 who received the Ad26.COV2.S COVID-19 vaccine or a placebo. The starting material was peripheral blood, obtained in a trial of Ad26.COV2.S vaccine versus placebo. CDR3 DNA sequence: TGTGCCAGCAGCTTAGCGGGGGGCCTTCAAGAGACCCAGTACTTC. It codes for CASSLAGGLQETQYF.